This passage covers 10 T cell receptor beta chains from one sample sequenced in a study of T-cell memory formation after mild COVID-19. TCRdb re-called the 5' RACE reads through MiXCR, storing one row per CDR3 protein. This sample has 550,000 to 600,000 distinct CDR3 sequences, with roughly a sixth found just once. Source material: PBMCs or a T cell subset sorted from them (not recorded which). The receptor source for this set is an adult woman who had mild COVID-19 (a few samples of this study predate the infection). Cell type and time point are not known.

This sequence joins TRBV12-3 or TRBV12-4 and TRBJ2-1, with TRBD2 as a possible D gene (6 bases). This CDR3 spans 14 amino acids. V was clipped by 6 bases and J by 2 bases, with 11 bases between them. The CDR3 here is CASRLRGPYNEQFF. CDR3 DNA: TGTGCCAGCAGACTGCGGGGACCCTACAATGAGCAGTTCTTC.

This clonotype has a count of ten or more. The V and J genes are TRBV24-1 and TRBJ2-7; 8 positions agree with TRBD2. The V segment lost 3 bases and the J segment 0 bases; nucleotides outside the gene matches: 9. The CDR3 has 17 residues. CDR1 and CDR2 from the germline V gene are KGHDR and SFDVKD. This CDR3 is CATSDPKRTSGSYEQYF. The CDR3 region has the DNA TGTGCCACCAGTGATCCCAAACGAACTAGCGGCTCCTACGAGCAGTACTTC.

This chain uses TRBV6-6 with TRBJ2-7; D unresolved. The CDR3 has 12 residues. Trimming shortened V by 4 bases and J by 2 bases, and 6 bases separated the two germline ends. Germline V CDR1 and CDR2: MNHNY, SVGAGI (reference sequence). This chain's CDR3 is CASSSKTYEQYF. The CDR3 DNA is TGTGCCAGCAGTTCAAAAACCTACGAGCAGTACTTC.

The rearrangement links TRBV7-6 to TRBJ2-1, with 9 bases aligning to TRBD2. V was pared by 3 bases and J by 7 bases, with 7 bases of the junction left unmatched. Germline lookup yields CDR1 SGHVS and CDR2 FNYEAQ. This CDR3 is built from 15 residues. The CDR3 reads CASSLTGTSMNEQFF. CDR3 sequence (DNA): TGTGCCAGCAGCTTGACCGGGACTAGCATGAATGAGCAGTTCTTC.

This clonotype was counted between two and nine times. The V gene is TRBV7-9, the J gene TRBJ2-7; 10 bases are shared with TRBD2. The length of the CDR3 is 14 residues. CDR1 is SEHNR, CDR2 FQNEAQ, per germline (reference sequence). The V gene end was trimmed by 4 bases and the J gene end by 3 bases; junction bases not matched to a gene: 3. The CDR3 region has the DNA TGTGCCAGCAGCTCAGCGGGGGGGGTCTACGAGCAGTACTTC. Its protein product is CASSSAGGVYEQYF.

Ten or more counts support this clonotype. The chain combines TRBV7-3 with TRBJ2-3; no reliable D call. The CDR3 runs 12 residues. With 5 bases removed from V and 2 bases from J, the gap between germline ends came to 5 bases. CDR1 and CDR2 (germline): SGHTA, FQGTGA. The CDR3 DNA follows: TGTGCCAGCAGCCAAAACACAGATACGCAGTATTTT. It yields the protein CASSQNTDTQYF.

V gene TRBV7-9 combines with J gene TRBJ2-7, with 9 bases matching TRBD1. Losses at the gene ends were 0 bases for V and 5 bases for J; bases not matched to a gene: 5. The germline V gene has CDR1 SEHNR and CDR2 FQNEAQ (reference sequence). The CDR3 is 15 residues long. DNA for the CDR3: TGTGCCAGCAGCTTAGCCGGGACAGGGAGAAACGAGCAGTACTTC. Translating gives CASSLAGTGRNEQYF.

This clonotype came up many times. The genes are TRBV7-3 and TRBJ1-1; D unclear. In germline, CDR1 is SGHTA, CDR2 FQGTGA. The CDR3 runs to 14 residues. V lost 5 bases and J 6 bases, leaving 16 bases between the germline ends. The CDR3 protein is CASSPGPGGAEAFF. In DNA form, the CDR3 reads TGTGCCAGCAGCCCCGGCCCAGGTGGCGCTGAAGCTTTCTTT.

The chain recombines TRBV3-1 with TRBJ2-1, with 10 bases fitting TRBD2. Per the germline V gene, CDR1 is LGHDT and CDR2 is YNNKEL (reference sequence). The CDR3 contains 16 residues. J gave up 12 bases and V 0 bases, and 11 bases lay outside the gene matches. DNA of the CDR3: TGTGCCAGCAGCCAAGACCTAGCGGGGGCTCAATTTGGGCAGTTCTTC. This codes for CASSQDLAGAQFGQFF.

This chain connects TRBV5-4 to TRBJ2-1; D remains ambiguous. V was shortened by 2 bases and J by 8 bases, with 11 bases between the two germline ends. Germline CDR1 is SGHNT and CDR2 is YYREEE (reference sequence). The length of the CDR3 is 13 residues. The CDR3 spells CASSLYGSDEQFF. CDR3 sequence (DNA): TGTGCCAGCAGCTTATACGGATCGGATGAGCAGTTCTTC.